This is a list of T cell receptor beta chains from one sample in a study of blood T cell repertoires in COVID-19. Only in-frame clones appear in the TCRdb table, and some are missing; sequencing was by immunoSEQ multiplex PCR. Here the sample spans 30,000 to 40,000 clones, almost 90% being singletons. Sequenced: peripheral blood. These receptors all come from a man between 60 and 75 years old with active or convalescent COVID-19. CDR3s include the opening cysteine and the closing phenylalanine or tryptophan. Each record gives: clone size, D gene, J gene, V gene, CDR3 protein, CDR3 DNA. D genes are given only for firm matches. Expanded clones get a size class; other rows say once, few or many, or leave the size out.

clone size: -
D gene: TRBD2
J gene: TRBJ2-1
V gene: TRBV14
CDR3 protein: CASSHIVSGRGIDEQFF
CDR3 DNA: TGTGCCAGCAGCCACATCGTTAGCGGGAGGGGTATAGATGAGCAGTTCTTC

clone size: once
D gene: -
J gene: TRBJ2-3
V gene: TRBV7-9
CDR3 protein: CASSPNSSPIHF
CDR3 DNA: TGTGCCAGCAGCCCGAACTCCTCCCCAATACATTTT

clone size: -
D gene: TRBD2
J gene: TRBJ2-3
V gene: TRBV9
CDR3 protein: CASSVFPKGLEDTDTQYF
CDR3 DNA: TGTGCCAGCAGCGTATTCCCGAAGGGACTAGAGGATACAGATACGCAGTATTTT

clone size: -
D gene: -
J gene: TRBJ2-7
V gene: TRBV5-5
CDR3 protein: CASSLERGGGSYEQYF
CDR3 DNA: TGTGCCAGCAGCTTGGAGCGGGGAGGGGGATCCTACGAGCAGTACTTC

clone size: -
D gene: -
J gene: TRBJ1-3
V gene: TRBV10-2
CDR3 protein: CASRDFGNTIYF
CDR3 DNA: TGCGCCAGCAGGGACTTTGGAAACACCATATATTTT

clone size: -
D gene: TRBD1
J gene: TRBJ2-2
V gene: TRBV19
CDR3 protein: CASIATGETGELFF
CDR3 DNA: TGTGCCAGTATCGCGACAGGGGAAACCGGGGAGCTGTTTTTT

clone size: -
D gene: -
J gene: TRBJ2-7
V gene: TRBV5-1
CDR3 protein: CASSSGDLLSYEQYF
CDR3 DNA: TGCGCCAGCAGCTCGGGAGACCTCCTATCCTACGAGCAGTACTTC

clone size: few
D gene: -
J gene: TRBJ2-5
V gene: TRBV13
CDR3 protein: CASSSSRRLQETQYF
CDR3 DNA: TGTGCCAGCAGCTCGTCTAGGAGACTCCAGGAGACCCAGTACTTC

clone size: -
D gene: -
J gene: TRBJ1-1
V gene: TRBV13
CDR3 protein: CASSLDPAEAFF
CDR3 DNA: TGTGCCAGCAGCTTAGACCCAGCTGAAGCTTTCTTT

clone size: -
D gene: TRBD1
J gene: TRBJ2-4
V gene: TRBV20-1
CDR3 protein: CSASGQGRWGKNIQYF
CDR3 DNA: TGCAGTGCGAGTGGACAGGGAAGATGGGGTAAAAACATTCAGTACTTC

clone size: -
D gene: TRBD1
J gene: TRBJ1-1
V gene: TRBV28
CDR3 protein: CASSFGTGGAFF
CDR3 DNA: TGTGCCAGCAGTTTCGGGACAGGCGGAGCTTTCTTT

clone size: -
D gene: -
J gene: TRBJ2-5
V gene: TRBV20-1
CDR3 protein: CSASGQDGETQYF
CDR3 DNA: TGCAGTGCTAGTGGCCAGGATGGGGAGACCCAGTACTTC

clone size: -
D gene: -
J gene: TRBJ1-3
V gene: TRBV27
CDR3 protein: CASSLHRRGSAGNTIYF
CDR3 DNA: TGTGCCAGCAGTTTACACCGCAGGGGTTCGGCTGGAAACACCATATATTTT

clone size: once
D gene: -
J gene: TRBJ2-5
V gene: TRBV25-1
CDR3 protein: CASKGETQYF
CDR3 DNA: TGTGCCAGCAAGGGGGAGACCCAGTACTTC